One and the same sample provided the 8 T cell receptor beta chains below, sequenced in a study of metastatic and nonmetastatic thyroid tumors. TCRdb reassembled clones from the PCR reads with MiXCR. The table has tens of thousands of clones, roughly 12% seen once. No treatment had been given to any patient before thyroid surgery. Sequencing input: blood. The receptors were gathered from a female donor with papillary thyroid cancer or a benign thyroid nodule (not recorded which). Some clones in this sample may be carry-over from other donors' samples.

This clone was picked up many times. The chain recombines TRBV2 with TRBJ2-2, with TRBD2 matching 9 bases. Trimming at V came to 9 bases and at J to 5 bases, leaving 7 bases not matched to a gene. CDR1 and CDR2 from the germline V gene are SNHLY and FYNNEI. The CDR3 contains 14 residues. CDR3 region: CASTGTSPTGELFF. CDR3 in DNA: TGTGCCAGTACCGGGACTAGCCCTACCGGGGAGCTGTTTTTT.

This clone was seen many times. A clone one base away is much larger, so this may be a read error. The identical CDR3 is also encoded by other nucleotide sequences in the sample. The V gene is TRBV29-1, the J gene TRBJ2-7; D is perhaps TRBD2 (5 bases). The CDR3 runs 11 residues. V lost 4 bases, J lost 2 bases, and 6 bases lay in between. CDR1 is SQVTM and CDR2 is ANQGSEA in the germline V gene. The CDR3 DNA reads as TGCAGCGTTGCCGGGACCTACGAGCAGTACTTC. It specifies CSVAGTYEQYF.

The sample holds many counts of this clone. The chain links TRBV7-9 to TRBJ1-6; TRBD1 is a possible D gene (5 bases). The CDR3 consists of 13 residues. Germline lookup yields CDR1 SEHNR and CDR2 FQNEAQ (reference sequence). Trimming removed 6 bases at V and 7 bases at J, with 10 bases between. The CDR3 region has the DNA TGTGCCAGCAGACTAGCAGGGAATTCACCCCTCCACTTT. This gives the protein CASRLAGNSPLHF.

This clone has at least ten counts. This rearrangement joins TRBV28 to TRBJ1-1, with D perhaps matching TRBD1 (5 bases). V lost 5 bases to trimming and J lost 1 base, with 8 bases between them. The germline gives CDR1 MDHEN, CDR2 SYDVKM. The CDR3 contains 13 residues. The CDR3 is CASSVTGNTEAFF. The CDR3 DNA reads TGTGCCAGCAGTGTTACAGGGAACACTGAAGCTTTCTTT.

There are many counts of this clone. The chain uses TRBV7-3 and TRBJ2-2, with D possibly TRBD1 on 5 matching bases. Germline values: CDR1 SGHTA, CDR2 FQGTGA. With 6 bases removed from V and 7 bases from J, the gap between germline ends came to 12 bases. This CDR3 is built from 13 residues. The CDR3 region has the DNA TGTGCCAGCAGTAAGGGGCCCGGCGGGGAGCTGTTTTTT. This gives the protein CASSKGPGGELFF. The full variable domain, completed using reference TRBV7-3 and TRBJ2-2, is GAGVSQTPSNKVTEKGKYVELRCDPISGHTALYWYRQSLGQGPEFLIYFQGTGAADDSGLPNDRFFAVRPEGSVSTLKIQRTERGDSAVYLCASSKGPGGELFFGEGSRLTVL.

Comments on this clone: Sequence at one end of the junction differs from germline and may be a read error. The rearrangement links TRBV5-1 to TRBJ2-3; 7 nucleotides match TRBD1. The CDR3 runs 12 residues. Germline assignment: CDR1 SGHRS and CDR2 YFSETQ. The CDR3 sequence: CAGSPTGDTQYF. The CDR3, as DNA: TGTGCCGGCAGCCCGACAGGGGATACGCAGTATTTT. Together with reference TRBV5-1 and TRBJ2-3, the CDR3 gives the full variable domain: KAGVTQTPRYLIKTRGQQVTLSCSPISGHRSVSWYQQTPGQGLQFLFEYFSETQRNKGNFPGRFSGRQFSNSRSEMNVSTLELGDSALYLCAGSPTGDTQYFGPGTRLTVL.

This clone was observed a few times. A much larger clone differs from this one at a single base, so this may be a read error. Other DNA sequences of this sample code for an identical CDR3. The rearrangement uses TRBV18 and TRBJ2-2, with 8 bases aligning to TRBD2. The CDR3 loop spans 17 amino acids. CDR1 is KGHSH, CDR2 LQKENI, per germline. J was trimmed by 0 bases and V by 6 bases; bases with no gene match: 9. The CDR3 protein is CASSLPGGSANTGELFF. CDR3 bases: TGTGCCAGCTCGCTACCGGGGGGGTCCGCGAACACCGGGGAGCTGTTTTTT.

This clone was recorded at least ten times. This sequence joins TRBV5-4 and TRBJ2-7; D possibly corresponds to TRBD1 (6 bases). Looked up from germline, CDR1 is SGHNT and CDR2 is YYREEE (reference sequence). This CDR3 region has 14 residues. V lost 0 bases to trimming and J lost 2 bases, with 9 bases between them. The CDR3 region is CASSLVDRAYEQYF. CDR3 in DNA: TGTGCCAGCAGCTTGGTGGACAGAGCCTACGAGCAGTACTTC.